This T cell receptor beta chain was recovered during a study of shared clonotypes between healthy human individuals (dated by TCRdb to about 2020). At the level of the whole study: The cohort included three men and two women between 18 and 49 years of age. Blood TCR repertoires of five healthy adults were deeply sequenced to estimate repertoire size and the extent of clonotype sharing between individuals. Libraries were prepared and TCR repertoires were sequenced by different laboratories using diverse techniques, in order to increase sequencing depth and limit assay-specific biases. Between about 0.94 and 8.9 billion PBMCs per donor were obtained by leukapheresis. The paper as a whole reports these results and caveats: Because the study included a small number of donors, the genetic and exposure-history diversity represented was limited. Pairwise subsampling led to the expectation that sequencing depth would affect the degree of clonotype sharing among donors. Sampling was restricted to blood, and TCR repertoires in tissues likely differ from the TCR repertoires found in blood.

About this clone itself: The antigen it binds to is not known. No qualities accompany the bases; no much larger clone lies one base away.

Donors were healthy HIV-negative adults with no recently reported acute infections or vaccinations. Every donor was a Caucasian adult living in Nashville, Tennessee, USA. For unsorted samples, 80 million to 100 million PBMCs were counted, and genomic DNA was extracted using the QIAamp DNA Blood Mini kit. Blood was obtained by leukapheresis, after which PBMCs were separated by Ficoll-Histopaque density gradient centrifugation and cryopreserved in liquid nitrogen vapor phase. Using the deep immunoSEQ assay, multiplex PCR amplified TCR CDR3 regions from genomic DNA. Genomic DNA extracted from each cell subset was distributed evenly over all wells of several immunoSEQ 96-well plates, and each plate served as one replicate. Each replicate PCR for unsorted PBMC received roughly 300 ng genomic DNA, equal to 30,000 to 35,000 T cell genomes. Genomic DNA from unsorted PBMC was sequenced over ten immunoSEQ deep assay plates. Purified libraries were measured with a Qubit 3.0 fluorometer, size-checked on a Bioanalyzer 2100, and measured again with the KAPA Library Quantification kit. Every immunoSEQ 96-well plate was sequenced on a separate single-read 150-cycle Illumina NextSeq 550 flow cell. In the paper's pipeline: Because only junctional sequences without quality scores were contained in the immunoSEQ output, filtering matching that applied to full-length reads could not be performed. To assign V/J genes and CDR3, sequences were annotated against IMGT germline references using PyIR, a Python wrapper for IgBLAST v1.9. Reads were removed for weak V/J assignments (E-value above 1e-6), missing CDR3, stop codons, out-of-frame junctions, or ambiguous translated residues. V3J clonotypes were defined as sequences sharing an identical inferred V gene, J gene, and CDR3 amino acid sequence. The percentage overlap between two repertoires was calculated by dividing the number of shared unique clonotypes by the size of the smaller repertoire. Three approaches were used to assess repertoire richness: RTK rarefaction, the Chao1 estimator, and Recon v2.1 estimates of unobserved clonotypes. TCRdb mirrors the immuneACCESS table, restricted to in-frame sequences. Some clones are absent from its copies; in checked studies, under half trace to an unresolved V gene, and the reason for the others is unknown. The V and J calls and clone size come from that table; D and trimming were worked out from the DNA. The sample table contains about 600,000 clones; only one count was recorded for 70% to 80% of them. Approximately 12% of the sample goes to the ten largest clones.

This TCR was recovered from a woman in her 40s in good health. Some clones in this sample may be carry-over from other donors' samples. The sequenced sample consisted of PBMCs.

The bases read TGTGCCACCAGCCAGAGGGGGCGAGGAAACATTCAGTACTTC. It translates to CATSQRGRGNIQYF. In this chain, TRBV15 is recombined with TRBJ2-4; TRBD1 aligns with 7 central bases. Based on the germline V gene (reference sequence), the CDR1 and CDR2 sequences are LNHNV and YYDKDF. After removal of 5 bases from V and 6 bases from J, the junction retains 7 bases not matched to a gene. From cysteine to phenylalanine, the CDR3 is 14 amino acids long. The DNA shown is the 42-base CDR3, in frame from base 1.